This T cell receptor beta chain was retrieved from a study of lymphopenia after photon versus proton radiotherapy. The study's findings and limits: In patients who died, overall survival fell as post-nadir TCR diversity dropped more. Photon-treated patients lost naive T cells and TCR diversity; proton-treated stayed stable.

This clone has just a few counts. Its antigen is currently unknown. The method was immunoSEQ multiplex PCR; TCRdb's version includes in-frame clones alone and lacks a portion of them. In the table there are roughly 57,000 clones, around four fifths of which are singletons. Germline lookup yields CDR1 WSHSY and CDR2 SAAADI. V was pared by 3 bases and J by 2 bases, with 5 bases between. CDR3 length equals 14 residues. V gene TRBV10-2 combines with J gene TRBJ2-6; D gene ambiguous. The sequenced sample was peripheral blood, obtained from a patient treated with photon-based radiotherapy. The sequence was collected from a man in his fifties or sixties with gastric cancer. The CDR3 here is CASSDIAGANVLTF. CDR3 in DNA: TGCGCCAGCAGTGATATAGCTGGGGCCAACGTCCTGACTTTC.